This T cell receptor beta chain was recovered during a study of blood T cell repertoires in COVID-19. Study background: The United States, Italy and Spain provided the acute and convalescent COVID-19 samples. The analysed material was cDNA or gDNA that came from T cells, B-cell-depleted T cells, or PBMCs.

Germline V gene lookup returns CDR1 SGHAT and CDR2 FQNNGV. Trimming pared 7 bases from V and 2 bases from J, leaving 15 bases between. The CDR3 runs to 14 residues. Measured with immunoSEQ multiplex PCR; TCRdb has only the in-frame clones, and not every one. In the table there are tens of thousands of clones, 87% of which are singletons. The sample was peripheral blood. The rearrangement links TRBV11-2 to TRBJ2-7, with TRBD1 as a possible D gene (6 bases). The TCR originated in a human donor in a cohort sampled during active COVID-19. The CDR3 reads CASTPADSPYEQYF. The CDR3 DNA follows: TGTGCCAGCACCCCGGCGGACAGTCCCTACGAGCAGTACTTC.